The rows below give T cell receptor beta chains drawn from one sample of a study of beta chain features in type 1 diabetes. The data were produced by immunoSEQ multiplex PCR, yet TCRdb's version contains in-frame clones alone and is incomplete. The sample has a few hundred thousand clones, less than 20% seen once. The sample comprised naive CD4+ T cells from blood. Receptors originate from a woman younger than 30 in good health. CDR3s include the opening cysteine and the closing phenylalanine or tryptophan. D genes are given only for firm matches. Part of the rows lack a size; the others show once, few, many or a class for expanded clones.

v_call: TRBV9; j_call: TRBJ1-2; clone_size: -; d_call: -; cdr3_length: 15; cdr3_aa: CASSVAPIGSGGYTF; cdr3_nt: TGTGCCAGCAGCGTAGCCCCAATCGGGTCGGGTGGCTACACCTTC
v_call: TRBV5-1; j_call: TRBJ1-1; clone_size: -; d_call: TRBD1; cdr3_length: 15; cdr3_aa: CASSLQGAGNTEAFF; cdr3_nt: TGCGCCAGCAGCTTACAGGGGGCTGGAAACACTGAAGCTTTCTTT
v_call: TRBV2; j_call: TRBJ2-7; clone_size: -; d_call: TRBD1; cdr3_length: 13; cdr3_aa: CASTFDRGFEQYF; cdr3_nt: TGTGCCAGCACGTTTGACAGGGGGTTCGAGCAGTACTTC
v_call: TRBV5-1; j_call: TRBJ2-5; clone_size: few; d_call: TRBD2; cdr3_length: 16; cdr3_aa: CASSLRVKGGGETQYF; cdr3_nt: TGCGCCAGCAGCTTGCGGGTCAAAGGCGGGGGAGAGACCCAGTACTTC
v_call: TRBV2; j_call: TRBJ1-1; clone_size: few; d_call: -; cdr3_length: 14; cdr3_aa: CASTRDTLEAEAFF; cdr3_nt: TGTGCCAGCACACGGGACACCCTCGAGGCTGAAGCTTTCTTT
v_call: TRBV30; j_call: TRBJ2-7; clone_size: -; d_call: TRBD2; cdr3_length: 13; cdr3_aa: CAWTAGGSYEQYF; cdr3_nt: TGTGCCTGGACCGCGGGGGGGTCCTACGAGCAGTACTTC
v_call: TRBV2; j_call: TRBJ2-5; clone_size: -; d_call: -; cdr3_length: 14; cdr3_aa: CASRGNRPQETQYF; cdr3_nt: TGTGCCAGCAGGGGCAACAGGCCCCAAGAGACCCAGTACTTC
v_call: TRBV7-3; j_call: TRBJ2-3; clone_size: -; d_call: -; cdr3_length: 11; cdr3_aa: CASSLTDTQYF; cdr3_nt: TGTGCCAGCAGCCTTACAGATACGCAGTATTTT
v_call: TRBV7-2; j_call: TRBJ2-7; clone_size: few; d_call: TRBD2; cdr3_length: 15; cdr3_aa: CASSTTSGVSYEQYF; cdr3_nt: TGTGCCAGCAGCACGACTAGCGGGGTCTCCTACGAGCAGTACTTC
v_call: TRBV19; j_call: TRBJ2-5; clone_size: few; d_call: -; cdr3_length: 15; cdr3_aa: CASSASRTVLETQYF; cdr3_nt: TGTGCCAGTAGTGCCTCAAGGACAGTTCTAGAGACCCAGTACTTC
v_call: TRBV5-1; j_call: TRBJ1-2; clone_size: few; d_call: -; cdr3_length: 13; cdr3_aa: CASSRDTDYGYTF; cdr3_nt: TGCGCCAGCAGCCGGGACACCGACTATGGCTACACCTTC
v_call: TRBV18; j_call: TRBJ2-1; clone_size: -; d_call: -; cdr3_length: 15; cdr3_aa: CASSPPVSAYNEQFF; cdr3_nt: TGTGCCAGCTCACCACCGGTCAGTGCCTACAATGAGCAGTTCTTC
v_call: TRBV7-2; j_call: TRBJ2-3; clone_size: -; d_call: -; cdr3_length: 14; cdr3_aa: CASSLSSLGDTQYF; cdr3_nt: TGTGCCAGCAGCTTATCATCCCTAGGAGATACGCAGTATTTT
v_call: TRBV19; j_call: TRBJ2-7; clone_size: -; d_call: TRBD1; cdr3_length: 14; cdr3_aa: CASSRQGDLYEQYF; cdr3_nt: TGTGCCAGTAGCAGACAGGGTGATCTCTACGAGCAGTACTTC
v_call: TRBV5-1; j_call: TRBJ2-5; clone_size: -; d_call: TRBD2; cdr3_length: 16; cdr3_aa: CASSLTPGLHQETQYF; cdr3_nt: TGCGCCAGCAGCTTGACCCCGGGACTACATCAAGAGACCCAGTACTTC
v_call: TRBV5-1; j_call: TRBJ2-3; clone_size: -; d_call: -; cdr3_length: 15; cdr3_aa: CASSTAGVGTDTQYF; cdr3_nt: TGCGCCAGCAGCACAGCAGGGGTGGGCACAGATACGCAGTATTTT
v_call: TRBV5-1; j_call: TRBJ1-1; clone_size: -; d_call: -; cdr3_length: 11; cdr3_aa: CASSLDSEAFF; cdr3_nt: TGCGCCAGCAGCTTGGACAGCGAAGCTTTCTTT
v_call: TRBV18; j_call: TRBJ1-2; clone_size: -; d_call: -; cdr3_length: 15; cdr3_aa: CASSSQREGVYGYTF; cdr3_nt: TGTGCCAGCTCGTCGCAACGGGAAGGAGTCTATGGCTACACCTTC
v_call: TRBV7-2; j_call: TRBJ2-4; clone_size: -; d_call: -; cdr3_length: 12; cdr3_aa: CASSPRKDIQYF; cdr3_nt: TGTGCCAGCAGCCCGAGGAAGGACATTCAGTACTTC
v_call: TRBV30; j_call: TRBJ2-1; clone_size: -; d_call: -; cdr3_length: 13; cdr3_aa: CAWSFNQGGEQFF; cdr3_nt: TGTGCCTGGAGTTTCAACCAGGGGGGTGAGCAGTTCTTC
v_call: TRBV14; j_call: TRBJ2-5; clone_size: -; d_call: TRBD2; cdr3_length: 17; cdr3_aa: CASSQEFFGGAAETQYF; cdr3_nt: TGTGCCAGCAGCCAAGAGTTTTTCGGGGGGGCCGCGGAGACCCAGTACTTC
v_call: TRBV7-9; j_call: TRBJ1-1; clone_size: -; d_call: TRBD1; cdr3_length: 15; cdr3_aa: CASSPGTGGSTEAFF; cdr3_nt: TGTGCCAGCAGCCCTGGGACAGGGGGCTCGACTGAAGCTTTCTTT
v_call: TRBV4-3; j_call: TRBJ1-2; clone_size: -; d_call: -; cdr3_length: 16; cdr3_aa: CASSQGLESGLYGYTF; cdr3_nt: TGCGCCAGCAGCCAAGGCCTGGAATCAGGCCTCTATGGCTACACCTTC
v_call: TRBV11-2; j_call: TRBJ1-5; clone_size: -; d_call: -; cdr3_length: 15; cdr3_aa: CASSAAGFSNQPQHF; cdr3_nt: TGTGCCAGCAGCGCCGCAGGGTTTAGCAATCAGCCCCAGCATTTT
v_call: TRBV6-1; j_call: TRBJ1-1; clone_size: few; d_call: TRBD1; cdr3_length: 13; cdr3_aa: CASRRTGNTEAFF; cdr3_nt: TGTGCCAGCAGACGGACAGGGAACACTGAAGCTTTCTTT
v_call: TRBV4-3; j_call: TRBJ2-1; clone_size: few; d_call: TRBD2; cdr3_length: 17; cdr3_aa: CASSLTLAGTTNNEQFF; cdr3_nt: TGCGCCAGCAGCCTAACTCTAGCGGGGACCACGAACAATGAGCAGTTCTTC
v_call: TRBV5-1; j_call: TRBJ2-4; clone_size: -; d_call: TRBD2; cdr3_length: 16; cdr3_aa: CASSLFSGGRENIQYF; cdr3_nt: TGCGCCAGCAGCTTGTTTAGCGGGGGAAGAGAAAACATTCAGTACTTC
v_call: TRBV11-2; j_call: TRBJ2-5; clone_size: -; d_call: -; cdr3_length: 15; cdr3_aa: CASSPNFRDQETQYF; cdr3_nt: TGTGCCAGCAGCCCGAACTTCCGGGACCAAGAGACCCAGTACTTC
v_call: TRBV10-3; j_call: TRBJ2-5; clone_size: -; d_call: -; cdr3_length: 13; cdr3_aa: CAISAGLSETQYF; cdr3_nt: TGTGCCATCAGTGCAGGGTTGTCAGAGACCCAGTACTTC
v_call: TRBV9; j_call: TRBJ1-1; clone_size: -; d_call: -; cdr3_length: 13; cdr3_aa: CASRGTSNTEAFF; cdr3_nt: TGTGCCAGCAGGGGGACAAGCAACACTGAAGCTTTCTTT
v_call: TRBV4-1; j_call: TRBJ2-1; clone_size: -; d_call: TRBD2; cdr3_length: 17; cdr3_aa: CASSQTPGLAEHNEQFF; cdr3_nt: TGCGCCAGCAGCCAAACCCCTGGACTAGCGGAGCACAATGAGCAGTTCTTC
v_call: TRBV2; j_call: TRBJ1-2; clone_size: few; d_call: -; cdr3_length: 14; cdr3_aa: CASSLAREEYGYTF; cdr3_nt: TGTGCCAGCAGTCTGGCCAGGGAGGAGTATGGCTACACCTTC
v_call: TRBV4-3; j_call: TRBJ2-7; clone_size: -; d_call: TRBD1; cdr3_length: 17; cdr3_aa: CASSQDSRGQGSYEQYF; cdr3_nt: TGCGCCAGCAGCCAAGATAGTCGCGGACAGGGGTCCTACGAGCAGTACTTC
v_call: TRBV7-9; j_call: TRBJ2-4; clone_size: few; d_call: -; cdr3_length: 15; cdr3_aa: CASRSGQTLMDIQYF; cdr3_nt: TGTGCCAGCAGATCCGGACAGACCCTAATGGACATTCAGTACTTC
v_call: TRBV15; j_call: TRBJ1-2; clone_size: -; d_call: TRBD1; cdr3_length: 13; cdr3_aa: CATSTGQAYGYTF; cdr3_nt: TGTGCCACCAGCACCGGACAGGCCTATGGCTACACCTTC
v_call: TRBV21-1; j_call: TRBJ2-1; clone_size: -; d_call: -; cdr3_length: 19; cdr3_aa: CASSTGRREREGLKNEQFF; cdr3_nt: TGTGCCAGCAGCACGGGTCGGAGGGAGCGGGAGGGCCTGAAAAATGAGCAGTTCTTC
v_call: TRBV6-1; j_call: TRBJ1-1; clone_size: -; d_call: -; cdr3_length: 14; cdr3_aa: CASSDGGVNTEAFF; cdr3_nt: TGTGCCAGCAGTGATGGAGGGGTTAACACTGAAGCTTTCTTT
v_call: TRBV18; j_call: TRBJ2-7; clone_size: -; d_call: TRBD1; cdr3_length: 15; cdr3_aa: CASSLSGGFGLEQYF; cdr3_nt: TGTGCCAGCTCACTTTCAGGGGGCTTCGGACTCGAGCAGTACTTC
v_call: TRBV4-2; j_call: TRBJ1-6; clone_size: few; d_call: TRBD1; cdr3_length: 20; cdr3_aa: CASSPRSRDRGSSYNSPLHF; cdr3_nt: TGTGCCAGCAGCCCCCGGAGCCGGGACAGGGGGAGCTCCTATAATTCACCCCTCCACTTT
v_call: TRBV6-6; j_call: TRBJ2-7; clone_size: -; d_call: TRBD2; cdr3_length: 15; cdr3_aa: CASSLGTSGDLEQYF; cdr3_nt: TGTGCCAGCAGTCTGGGGACTAGCGGTGATTTGGAGCAGTACTTC
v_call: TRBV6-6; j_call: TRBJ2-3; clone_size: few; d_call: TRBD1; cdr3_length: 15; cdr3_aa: CASSNRGRGADTQYF; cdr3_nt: TGTGCCAGCAGTAACAGGGGGCGCGGGGCAGATACGCAGTATTTT
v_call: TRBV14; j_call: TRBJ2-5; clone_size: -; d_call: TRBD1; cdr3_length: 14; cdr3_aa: CASSPRQGQETQYF; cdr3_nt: TGTGCCAGCAGCCCACGACAGGGACAAGAGACCCAGTACTTC
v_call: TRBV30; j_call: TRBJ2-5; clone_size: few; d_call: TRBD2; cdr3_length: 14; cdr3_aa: CAWTGTSGAQTQYF; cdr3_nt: TGTGCCTGGACAGGGACTAGCGGGGCCCAGACCCAGTACTTC
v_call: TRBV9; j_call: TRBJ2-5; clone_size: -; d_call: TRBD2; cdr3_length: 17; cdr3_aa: CASSVAGAGGRIETQYF; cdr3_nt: TGTGCCAGCAGCGTAGCAGGTGCGGGGGGGCGGATAGAGACCCAGTACTTC
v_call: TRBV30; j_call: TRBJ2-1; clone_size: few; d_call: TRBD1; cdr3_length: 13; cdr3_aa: CAITGVTYNEQFF; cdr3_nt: TGTGCCATCACAGGGGTCACCTACAATGAGCAGTTCTTC
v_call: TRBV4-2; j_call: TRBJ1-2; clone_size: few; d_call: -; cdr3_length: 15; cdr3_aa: CASSQTRGSNYGYTF; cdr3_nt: TGTGCCAGCAGCCAGACCAGGGGTAGCAACTATGGCTACACCTTC
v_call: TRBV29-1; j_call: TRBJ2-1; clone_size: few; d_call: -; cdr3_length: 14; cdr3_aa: CSGSLRLAYNEQFF; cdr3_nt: TGCAGCGGGTCCCTTCGACTAGCCTACAATGAGCAGTTCTTC
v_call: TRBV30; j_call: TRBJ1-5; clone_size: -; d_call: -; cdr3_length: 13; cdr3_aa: CAWRSQGDQPQHF; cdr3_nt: TGTGCCTGGAGGAGTCAAGGGGATCAGCCCCAGCATTTT
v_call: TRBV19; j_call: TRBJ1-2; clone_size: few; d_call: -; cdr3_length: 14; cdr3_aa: CASRPQENNYGYTF; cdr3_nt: TGTGCCAGTAGGCCACAGGAGAATAACTATGGCTACACCTTC
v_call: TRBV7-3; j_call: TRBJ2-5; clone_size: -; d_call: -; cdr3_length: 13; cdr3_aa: CASSSGVQETQYF; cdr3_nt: TGTGCCAGCAGCTCGGGGGTCCAAGAGACCCAGTACTTC
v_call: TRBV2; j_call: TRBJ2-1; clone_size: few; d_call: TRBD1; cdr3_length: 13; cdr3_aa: CASRLGQNNEQFF; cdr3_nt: TGTGCCAGCAGGTTGGGACAGAACAATGAGCAGTTCTTC
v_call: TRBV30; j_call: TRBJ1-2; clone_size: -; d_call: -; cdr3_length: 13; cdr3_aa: CAFTGTPEGGYTF; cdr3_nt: TGTGCCTTCACCGGGACCCCGGAGGGTGGCTACACCTTC
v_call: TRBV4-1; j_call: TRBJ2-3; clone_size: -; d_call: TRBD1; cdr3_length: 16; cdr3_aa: CASSPRGTVFSDTQYF; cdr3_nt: TGCGCCAGCAGCCCCCGAGGGACAGTTTTTTCAGATACGCAGTATTTT
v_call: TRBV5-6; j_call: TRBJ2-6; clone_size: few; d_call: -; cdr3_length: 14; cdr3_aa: CASSPSSGANVLTF; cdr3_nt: TGTGCCAGCAGCCCTTCCTCTGGGGCCAACGTCCTGACTTTC
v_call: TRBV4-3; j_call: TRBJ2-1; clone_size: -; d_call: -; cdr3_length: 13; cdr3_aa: CASSQDWAFEQFF; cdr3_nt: TGCGCCAGCAGCCAAGATTGGGCCTTCGAGCAGTTCTTC
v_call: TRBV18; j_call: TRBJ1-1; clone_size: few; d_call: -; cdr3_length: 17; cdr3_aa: CASSPGQASSWNTEAFF; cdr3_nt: TGTGCCAGCTCACCGGGCCAGGCTAGCTCTTGGAACACTGAAGCTTTCTTT
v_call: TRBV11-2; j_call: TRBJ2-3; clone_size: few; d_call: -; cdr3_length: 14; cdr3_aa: CASSPQGSTDTQYF; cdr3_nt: TGTGCCAGCAGCCCCCAGGGTAGCACAGATACGCAGTATTTT
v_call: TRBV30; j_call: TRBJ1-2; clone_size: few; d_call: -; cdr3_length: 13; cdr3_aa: CAWSGTKLYGYTF; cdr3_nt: TGTGCCTGGAGTGGAACAAAGTTATATGGCTACACCTTC
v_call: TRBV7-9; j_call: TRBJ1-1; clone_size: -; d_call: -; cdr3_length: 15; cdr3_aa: CASSPPQNLNTEAFF; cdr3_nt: TGTGCCAGCAGCCCCCCACAGAACTTGAACACTGAAGCTTTCTTT